The 17 T cell receptor beta chains given below trace back to one sample, sequenced in a study of cytomegalovirus exposure and HLA in healthy donors. Primers: 60 Vbeta forward and 13 Jbeta reverse. The table came from immunoSEQ multiplex PCR; TCRdb's copy has only in-frame clones and leaves some out. The sample records some 220,000 clones, approximately 82% being singletons. Sample: PBMCs. All receptors derive from a woman between 35 and 50 years old in good health and CMV-seronegative.

CDR3 nucleotide sequence: TGCGCCAGCAGCTTTTTCGCAGAACAAGAGACCCAGTACTTC. This sequence encodes CASSFFAEQETQYF. The chain employs TRBV5-1 and TRBJ2-5; no firm D call. CDR3 size: 14 residues. Germline CDR1 SGHRS, CDR2 YFSETQ. The germline V and J ends were trimmed by 2 bases and 2 bases, with 10 bases remaining between them.

The chain recombines TRBV6-4 with TRBJ2-5; 8 positions match TRBD2. After removal of 11 bases from V and 1 base from J, the junction contained 3 bases not matched to a gene. The CDR3 sequence is 12 residues long. In germline, CDR1 is MRHNA, CDR2 SNTAGT. CDR3 bases: TGTGCCGGGGGGACTAGCCAAGAGACCCAGTACTTC. Amino acid sequence: CAGGTSQETQYF.

V is TRBV7-9 and J is TRBJ2-5; TRBD2 matches at 11 bases. The CDR3 totals 16 residues. CDR1 and CDR2 from the germline V gene are SEHNR and FQNEAQ (reference sequence). The J segment lost 5 bases and the V segment lost 1 base, leaving 6 bases of the junction unmatched. DNA of the CDR3: TGTGCCAGCAGCTTAGGGATAGCGGGGGGGCAGGAGACCCAGTACTTC. Encoded protein: CASSLGIAGGQETQYF.

In the case of this clone: One end of the junction is discordant with germline, which a read error may explain. V and J are TRBV7-7 and TRBJ2-5, with D possibly TRBD1 on 5 matching bases. Germline CDR1 and CDR2: SSHAT and FNYEAQ (reference sequence). This CDR3 spans 15 amino acids. The CDR3 DNA reads TGTGCTAGCAGCTCGAACTCAGGGATCCAAGAGACCCAGTACTTC. This sequence encodes CASSSNSGIQETQYF.

The rearrangement joins TRBV19 to TRBJ2-3, with 10 bases that match TRBD2. This CDR3 is 17 amino acids long. Germline-derived CDR1 and CDR2 are LNHDA and SQIVND (reference sequence). After removal of 10 bases from V and 5 bases from J, the junction contained 18 bases not matched to a gene. The CDR3 DNA sequence: TGTGCCACCAGGAAGCGGGGGGGCGGGGACCTCGGAGATACGCAGTATTTT. This translates into CATRKRGGGDLGDTQYF. Looking up the rest from reference TRBV19 and TRBJ2-3 gives the full variable domain: DGGITQSPKYLFRKEGQNVTLSCEQNLNHDAMYWYRQDPGQGLRLIYYSQIVNDFQKGDIAEGYSVSREKKESFPLTVTSAQKNPTAFYLCATRKRGGGDLGDTQYFGPGTRLTVL.

CDR3 residues: CASSQGERAWVGGYTF. Written as DNA, the CDR3 is TGCGCCAGCAGCCAAGGCGAGAGGGCCTGGGTGGGTGGCTACACCTTC. The rearrangement links TRBV4-1 to TRBJ1-2; D gene unclear. CDR3 length: 16 residues. Germline CDR1 reads MGHRA; CDR2 reads YSYEKL. The V end lost 1 base, the J end lost 7 bases, and 19 bases lay between the germline ends.

This clone was seen only once. The chain carries TRBV5-8 and TRBJ1-3; D not certain. Germline V lookup: CDR1 SGHTS, CDR2 YDEGEE. Trimming took off 3 bases at V and 1 base at J, with 11 bases between the two ends. This CDR3 has 15 amino acids. CDR3 sequence: CASSYRGSSGNTIYF. The CDR3 DNA follows: TGTGCCAGCAGCTACCGGGGATCTTCTGGAAACACCATATATTTT.

The chain combines TRBV5-1 with TRBJ2-5; 8 bases map to TRBD2. Germline assignment: CDR1 SGHRS and CDR2 YFSETQ. The CDR3 covers 16 residues. Unmatched junction bases numbered 15, after V lost 6 bases and J lost 5 bases. CDR3 bases: TGCGCCAGCAATTCCCGTTTTGGGACTAGAGGGGAGACCCAGTACTTC. Translating gives CASNSRFGTRGETQYF.

J is TRBJ2-1 and V is TRBV5-6, with 9 bases aligning to TRBD2. With V trimmed by 6 bases and J by 7 bases, 11 bases remained unmatched. Germline V lookup: CDR1 SGHDT, CDR2 YYEEEE. There are 15 residues in the CDR3. The CDR3 loop is CASTTGAGGLNEQFF. In DNA, the CDR3 is TGTGCCAGCACCACCGGCGCGGGGGGGTTGAATGAGCAGTTCTTC. The full variable domain, rest sourced from reference TRBV5-6 and TRBJ2-1, is DAGVTQSPTHLIKTRGQQVTLRCSPKSGHDTVSWYQQALGQGPQFIFQYYEEEERQRGNFPDRFSGHQFPNYSSELNVNALLLGDSALYLCASTTGAGGLNEQFFGPGTRLTVL.

This clone occurred once. The chain uses TRBV9 and TRBJ1-2; 7 bases align to TRBD1. Unmatched junction bases numbered 7, after V lost 4 bases and J lost 7 bases. Germline loops: CDR1 SGDLS, CDR2 YYNGEE. This CDR3 has 13 residues. CDR3 sequence reads: CASSLGTDSGYTF. CDR3 nucleotide sequence: TGTGCCAGCAGCCTCGGGACAGACTCTGGCTACACCTTC.

The chain couples TRBV7-9 to TRBJ1-1; TRBD1 matches 7 bases. V shed 5 bases, J shed 3 bases, and the junction held 9 bases outside the gene matches. The germline gives CDR1 SEHNR, CDR2 FQNEAQ (reference sequence). This CDR3 comprises 15 residues. CDR3 sequence: CASSPPGQLYTEAFF. Written as DNA, the CDR3 is TGTGCCAGCAGCCCACCGGGACAGTTATACACTGAAGCTTTCTTT.

V is TRBV2 and J is TRBJ2-5; the match to TRBD2 covers 14 bases. Germline CDR1 and CDR2: SNHLY and FYNNEI. The CDR3 sequence is 16 residues long. V was clipped by 2 bases and J by 7 bases; unmatched bases: 6. CDR3 residues: CASSESGLAGARTQYF. Written as DNA, the CDR3 is TGTGCCAGCAGTGAATCGGGACTAGCGGGGGCGAGGACCCAGTACTTC.

The chain is built from TRBV4-1 and TRBJ1-2, with 8 positions matching TRBD1. The CDR3 contains 15 residues. Germline-derived CDR1 and CDR2 are MGHRA and YSYEKL. V trimming: 2 bases; J trimming: 4 bases; junction bases outside the gene matches: 6. The CDR3 loop is CASSQTTGAFYGYTF. DNA for the CDR3: TGCGCCAGCAGCCAAACGACAGGGGCCTTCTATGGCTACACCTTC.

This sequence joins TRBV27 and TRBJ2-1; 12 bases agree with TRBD2. The V gene end was trimmed by 5 bases and the J gene end by 0 bases; junction bases not matched to a gene: 11. This CDR3 comprises 19 residues. Germline-derived CDR1 and CDR2 are MNHEY and SMNVEV (reference sequence). The CDR3 loop is CASSVLTSGGHSSYNEQFF. Written as DNA, the CDR3 is TGTGCCAGCAGTGTATTGACTAGCGGGGGCCACAGCTCCTACAATGAGCAGTTCTTC.

The V and J genes are TRBV14 and TRBJ2-7; 10 bases align to TRBD1. From germline, CDR1 is SGHDN and CDR2 FVKESK. This CDR3 region has 19 residues. The junction had 16 bases not matched to a gene; V was cut back by 3 bases and J by 2 bases. The CDR3 is CASSQMGTGVFRGAYEQYF. The CDR3 coding sequence is TGTGCCAGCAGCCAGATGGGGACAGGGGTGTTTCGAGGTGCCTACGAGCAGTACTTC.

This clone showed up just a few times. V gene TRBV7-9 combines with J gene TRBJ1-4; the D gene is possibly TRBD1 (6 bases). This CDR3 comprises 14 residues. Per germline, CDR1 SEHNR and CDR2 FQNEAQ (reference sequence). The V gene lost 5 bases and the J gene lost 7 bases, with 14 bases spanning the gap. For the CDR3, the DNA is TGTGCCAGCAGCCCCGACCAGGGGATTGAAAAACTGTTTTTT. Amino acid sequence: CASSPDQGIEKLFF.

The V call is TRBV6-4, the J call TRBJ1-2; D possibly corresponds to TRBD1 (6 bases). Per the germline V gene, CDR1 is MRHNA and CDR2 is SNTAGT. The CDR3 is 15 residues long. V was trimmed by 2 bases and J by 3 bases, leaving 13 bases between them. The CDR3 sequence: CASSDGQGIDYGYTF. In nucleotides, the CDR3 is TGTGCCAGCAGTGACGGGCAGGGGATCGACTATGGCTACACCTTC.